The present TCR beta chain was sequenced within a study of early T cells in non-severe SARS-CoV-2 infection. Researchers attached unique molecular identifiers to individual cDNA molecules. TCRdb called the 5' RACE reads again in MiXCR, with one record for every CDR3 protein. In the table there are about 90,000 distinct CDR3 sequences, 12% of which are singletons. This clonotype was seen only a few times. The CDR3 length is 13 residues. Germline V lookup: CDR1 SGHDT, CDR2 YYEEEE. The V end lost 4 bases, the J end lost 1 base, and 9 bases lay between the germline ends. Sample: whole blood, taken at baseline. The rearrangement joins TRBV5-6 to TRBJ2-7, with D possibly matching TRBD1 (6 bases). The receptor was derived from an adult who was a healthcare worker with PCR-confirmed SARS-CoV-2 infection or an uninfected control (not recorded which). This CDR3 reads CASSLGQSYEQYF. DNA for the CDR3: TGTGCCAGCAGCCTTGGACAGTCCTACGAGCAGTACTTC.